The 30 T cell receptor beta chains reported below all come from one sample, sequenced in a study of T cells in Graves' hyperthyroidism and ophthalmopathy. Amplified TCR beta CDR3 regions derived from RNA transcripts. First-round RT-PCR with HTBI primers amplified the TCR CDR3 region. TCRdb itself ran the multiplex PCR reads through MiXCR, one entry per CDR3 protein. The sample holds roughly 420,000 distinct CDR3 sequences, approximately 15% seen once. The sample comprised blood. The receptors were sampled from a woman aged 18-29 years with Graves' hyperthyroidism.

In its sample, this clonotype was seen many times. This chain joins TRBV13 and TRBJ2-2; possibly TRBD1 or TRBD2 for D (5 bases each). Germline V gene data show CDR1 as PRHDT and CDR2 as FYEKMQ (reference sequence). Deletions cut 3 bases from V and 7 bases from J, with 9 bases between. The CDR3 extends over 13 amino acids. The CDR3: CASSFEGRGELFF. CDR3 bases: TGTGCCAGCAGCTTCGAGGGGCGCGGGGAGCTGTTTTTT.

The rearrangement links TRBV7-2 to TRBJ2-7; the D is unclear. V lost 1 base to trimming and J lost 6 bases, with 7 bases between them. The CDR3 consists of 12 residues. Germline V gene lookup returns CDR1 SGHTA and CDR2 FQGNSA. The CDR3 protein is CASSLGYFEQYF. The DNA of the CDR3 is TGTGCCAGCAGCTTAGGTTACTTCGAGCAGTACTTC.

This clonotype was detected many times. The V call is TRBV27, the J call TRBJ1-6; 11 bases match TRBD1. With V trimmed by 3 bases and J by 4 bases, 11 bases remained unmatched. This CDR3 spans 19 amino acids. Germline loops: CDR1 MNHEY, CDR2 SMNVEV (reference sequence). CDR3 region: CASSLSNLRDRGYNSPLHF. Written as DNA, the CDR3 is TGTGCCAGCAGTTTGTCAAACCTCCGGGACAGGGGGTATAATTCACCCCTCCACTTT.

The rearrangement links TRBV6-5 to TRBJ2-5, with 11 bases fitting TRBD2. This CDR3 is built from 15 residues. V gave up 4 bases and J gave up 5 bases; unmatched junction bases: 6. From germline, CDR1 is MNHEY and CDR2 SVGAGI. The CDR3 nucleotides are TGTGCCAGCAGTTCCCCGGCTAGCGGGAGGGAGACCCAGTACTTC. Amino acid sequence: CASSSPASGRETQYF.

The CDR3 spells CASSSGPLGGANEQYF. Here the CDR3 DNA reads TGTGCCAGCAGCTCGGGTCCCCTAGGAGGGGCGAACGAGCAGTACTTC. The rearrangement uses TRBV5-4 and TRBJ2-7; the D gene is possibly TRBD2 (6 bases). CDR1 is SGHNT, CDR2 YYREEE, per germline (reference sequence). V dropped 3 bases and J dropped 5 bases, with 21 bases sitting between them. CDR3 length: 16 residues.

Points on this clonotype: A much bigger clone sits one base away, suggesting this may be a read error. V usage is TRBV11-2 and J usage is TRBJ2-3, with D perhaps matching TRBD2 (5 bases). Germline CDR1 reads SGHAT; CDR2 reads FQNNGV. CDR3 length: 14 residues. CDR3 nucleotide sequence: TGTGCCAGCAGCATAGAGAGGGCCCCAGATACGCAGTATTTT. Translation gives CASSIERAPDTQYF.

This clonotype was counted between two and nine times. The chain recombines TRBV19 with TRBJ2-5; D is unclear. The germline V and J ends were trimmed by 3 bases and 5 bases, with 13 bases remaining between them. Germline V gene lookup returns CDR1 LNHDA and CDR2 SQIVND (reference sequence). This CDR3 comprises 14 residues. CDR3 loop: CASSIPPPGETQYF. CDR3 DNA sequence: TGTGCCAGTAGTATCCCCCCCCCCGGGGAGACCCAGTACTTC.

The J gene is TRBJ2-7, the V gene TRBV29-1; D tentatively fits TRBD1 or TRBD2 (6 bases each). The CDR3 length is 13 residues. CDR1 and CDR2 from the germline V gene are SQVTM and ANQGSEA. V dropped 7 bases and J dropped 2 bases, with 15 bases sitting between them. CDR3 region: CSASGDKTYEQYF. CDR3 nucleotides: TGCAGCGCCTCGGGGGACAAGACCTACGAGCAGTACTTC.

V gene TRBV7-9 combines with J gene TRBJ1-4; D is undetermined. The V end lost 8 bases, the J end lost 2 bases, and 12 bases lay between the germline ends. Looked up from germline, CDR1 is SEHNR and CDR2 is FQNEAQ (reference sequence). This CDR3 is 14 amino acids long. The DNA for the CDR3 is TGTGCCAGCTCCACGGGGTTGACTAATGAAAAACTGTTTTTT. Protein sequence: CASSTGLTNEKLFF. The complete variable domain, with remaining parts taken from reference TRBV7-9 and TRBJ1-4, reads DTGVSQNPRHKITKRGQNVTFRCDPISEHNRLYWYRQTLGQGPEFLTYFQNEAQLEKSRLLSDRFSAERPKGSFSTLEIQRTEQGDSAMYLCASSTGLTNEKLFFGSGTQLSVL.

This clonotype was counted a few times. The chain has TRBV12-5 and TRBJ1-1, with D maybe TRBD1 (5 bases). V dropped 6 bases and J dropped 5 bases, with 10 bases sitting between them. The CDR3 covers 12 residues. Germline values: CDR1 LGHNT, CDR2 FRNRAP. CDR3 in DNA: TGTGCTAGTGGATACGGGGGTACTGAAGCTTTCTTT. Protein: CASGYGGTEAFF.

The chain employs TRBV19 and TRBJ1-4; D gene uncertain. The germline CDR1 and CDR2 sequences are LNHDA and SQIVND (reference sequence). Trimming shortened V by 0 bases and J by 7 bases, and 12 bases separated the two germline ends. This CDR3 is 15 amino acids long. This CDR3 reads CASSIDPGMGEKLFF. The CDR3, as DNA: TGTGCCAGTAGTATAGATCCGGGGATGGGTGAAAAACTGTTTTTT. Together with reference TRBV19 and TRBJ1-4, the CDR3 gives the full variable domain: DGGITQSPKYLFRKEGQNVTLSCEQNLNHDAMYWYRQDPGQGLRLIYYSQIVNDFQKGDIAEGYSVSREKKESFPLTVTSAQKNPTAFYLCASSIDPGMGEKLFFGSGTQLSVL.

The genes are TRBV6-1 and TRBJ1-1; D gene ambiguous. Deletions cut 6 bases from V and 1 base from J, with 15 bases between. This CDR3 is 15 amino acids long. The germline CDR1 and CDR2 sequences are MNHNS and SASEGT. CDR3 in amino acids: CASSSGRAQNTEAFF. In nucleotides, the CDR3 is TGTGCCAGCAGCTCTGGTAGGGCTCAGAACACTGAAGCTTTCTTT.

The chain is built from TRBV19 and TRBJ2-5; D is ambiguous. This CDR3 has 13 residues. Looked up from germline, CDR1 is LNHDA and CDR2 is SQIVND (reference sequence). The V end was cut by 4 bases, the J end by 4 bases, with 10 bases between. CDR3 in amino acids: CASSTTSVETQYF. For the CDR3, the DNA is TGTGCCAGTAGTACGACTTCGGTAGAGACCCAGTACTTC.

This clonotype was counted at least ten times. This chain's CDR3 is CASSLSGTTNTEAFF. CDR3 DNA: TGTGCCAGCAGTTTATCCGGGACAACCAACACTGAAGCTTTCTTT. The chain employs TRBV12-3 or TRBV12-4 and TRBJ1-1; possible D gene TRBD1, 6 bases. Deletions cut 2 bases from V and 2 bases from J, with 12 bases between. The CDR3 is 15 residues long.

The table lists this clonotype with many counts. The CDR3 here is CASSLGTNDNEQFF. The CDR3 region has the DNA TGTGCCAGCAGTTTAGGGACCAATGACAATGAGCAGTTCTTC. This sequence joins TRBV27 and TRBJ2-1; D may correspond to TRBD1 or TRBD2 (5 bases each). The CDR3 spans 14 residues. Between the trimmed V and J ends, which lost 2 bases and 5 bases, there was a span of 10 bases. CDR1 and CDR2 from the germline V gene are MNHEY and SMNVEV (reference sequence).

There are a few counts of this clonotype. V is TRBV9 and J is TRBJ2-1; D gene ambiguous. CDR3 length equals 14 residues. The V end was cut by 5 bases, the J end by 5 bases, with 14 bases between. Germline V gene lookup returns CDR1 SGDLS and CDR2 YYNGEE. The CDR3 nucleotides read TGTGCCAGCAGGATGGGCCCCACGGACAATGAGCAGTTCTTC. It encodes CASRMGPTDNEQFF. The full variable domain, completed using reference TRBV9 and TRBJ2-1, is DSGVTQTPKHLITATGQRVTLRCSPRSGDLSVYWYQQSLDQGLQFLIQYYNGEERAKGNILERFSAQQFPDLHSELNLSSLELGDSALYFCASRMGPTDNEQFFGPGTRLTVL.

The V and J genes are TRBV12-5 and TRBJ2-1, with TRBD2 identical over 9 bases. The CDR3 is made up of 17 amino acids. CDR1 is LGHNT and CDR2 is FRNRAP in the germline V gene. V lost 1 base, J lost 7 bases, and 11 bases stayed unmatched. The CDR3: CASGLGFGGRAVNEQFF. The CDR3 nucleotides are TGTGCTAGTGGTTTGGGCTTCGGCGGGAGGGCCGTAAATGAGCAGTTCTTC.

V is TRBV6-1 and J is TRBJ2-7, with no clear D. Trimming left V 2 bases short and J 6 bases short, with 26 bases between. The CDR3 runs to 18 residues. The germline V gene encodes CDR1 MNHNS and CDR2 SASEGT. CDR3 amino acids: CASSELFGFSGVLREQYF. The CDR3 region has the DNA TGTGCCAGCAGTGAATTGTTTGGATTCTCCGGTGTTTTGCGCGAGCAGTACTTC.

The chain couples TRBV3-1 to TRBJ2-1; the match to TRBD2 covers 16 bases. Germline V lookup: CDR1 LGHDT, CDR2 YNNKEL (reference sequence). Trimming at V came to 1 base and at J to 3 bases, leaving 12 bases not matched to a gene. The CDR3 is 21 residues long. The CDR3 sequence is CASSQGASGLAGGKLYNEQFF. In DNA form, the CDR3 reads TGTGCCAGCAGCCAAGGCGCCTCGGGACTAGCGGGAGGGAAACTCTACAATGAGCAGTTCTTC.

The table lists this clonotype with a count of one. The CDR3 sequence is CASSREILASAGELFF. CDR3 in DNA: TGCGCCAGCAGCCGAGAGATATTGGCTAGCGCCGGGGAGCTGTTTTTT. The chain combines TRBV4-3 with TRBJ2-2; D is perhaps TRBD2 (6 bases). This CDR3 region has 16 residues. V gave up 4 bases and J gave up 6 bases, with 18 bases separating them. Germline-derived CDR1 and CDR2 are LGHNA and YSLEER.

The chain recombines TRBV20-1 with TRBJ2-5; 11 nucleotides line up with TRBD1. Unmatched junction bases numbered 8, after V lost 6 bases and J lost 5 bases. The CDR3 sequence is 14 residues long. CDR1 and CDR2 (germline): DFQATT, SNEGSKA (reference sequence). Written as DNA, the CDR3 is TGCAGTGCAGACTGGACAGGGGGCGGGGAGACCCAGTACTTC. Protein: CSADWTGGGETQYF.

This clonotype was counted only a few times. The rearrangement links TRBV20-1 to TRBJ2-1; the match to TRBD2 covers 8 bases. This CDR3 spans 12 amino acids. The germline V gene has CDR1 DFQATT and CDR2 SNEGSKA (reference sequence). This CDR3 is CSGEREINEQFF. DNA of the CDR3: TGCAGCGGGGAGCGGGAGATAAATGAGCAGTTCTTC.

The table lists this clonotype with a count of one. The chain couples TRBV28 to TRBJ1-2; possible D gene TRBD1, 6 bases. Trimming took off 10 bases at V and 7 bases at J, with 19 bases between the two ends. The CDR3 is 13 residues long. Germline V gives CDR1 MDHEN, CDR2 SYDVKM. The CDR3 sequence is CATSLVQGSGYTF. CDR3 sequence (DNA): TGTGCCACCTCCTTGGTACAGGGCTCTGGCTACACCTTC.

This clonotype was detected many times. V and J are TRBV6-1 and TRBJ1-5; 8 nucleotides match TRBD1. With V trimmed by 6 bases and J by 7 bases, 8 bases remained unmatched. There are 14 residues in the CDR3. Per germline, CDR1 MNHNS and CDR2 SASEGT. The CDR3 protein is CASRESTGVQPQHF. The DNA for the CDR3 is TGTGCCAGCAGGGAATCGACAGGGGTCCAGCCCCAGCATTTT.

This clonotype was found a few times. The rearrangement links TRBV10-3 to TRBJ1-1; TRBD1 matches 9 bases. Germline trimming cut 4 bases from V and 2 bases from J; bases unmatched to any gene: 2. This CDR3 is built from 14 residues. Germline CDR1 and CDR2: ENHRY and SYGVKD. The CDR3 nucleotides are TGTGCCATCAGTGGGACAGGGGTAAACACTGAAGCTTTCTTT. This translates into CAISGTGVNTEAFF.

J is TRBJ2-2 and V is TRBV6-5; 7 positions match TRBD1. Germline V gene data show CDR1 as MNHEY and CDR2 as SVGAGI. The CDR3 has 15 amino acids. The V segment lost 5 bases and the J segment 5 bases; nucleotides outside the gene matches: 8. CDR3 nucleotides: TGTGCCAGCAGTCACCGACAGGGTTGGACCGGGGAGCTGTTTTTT. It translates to CASSHRQGWTGELFF.

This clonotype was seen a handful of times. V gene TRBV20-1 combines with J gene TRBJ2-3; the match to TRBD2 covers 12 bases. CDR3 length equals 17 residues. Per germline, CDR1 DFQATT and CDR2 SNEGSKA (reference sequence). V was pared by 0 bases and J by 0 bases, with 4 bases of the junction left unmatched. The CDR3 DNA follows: TGCAGTGCTAGAGATAGGACTAGCGGGATTAGCACAGATACGCAGTATTTT. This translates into CSARDRTSGISTDTQYF.

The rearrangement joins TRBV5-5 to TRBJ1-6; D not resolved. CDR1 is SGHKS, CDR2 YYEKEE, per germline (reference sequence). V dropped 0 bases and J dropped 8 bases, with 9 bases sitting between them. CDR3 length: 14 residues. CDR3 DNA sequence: TGTGCCAGCAGCTTGGACCCTGGAGATTCACCCCTCCACTTT. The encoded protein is CASSLDPGDSPLHF.

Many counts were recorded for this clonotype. In DNA, the CDR3 is TGTGCCAGCAGTTCTTGGCCGGGACCGAGCACCGGGGAGCTGTTTTTT. Translating it yields CASSSWPGPSTGELFF. This chain joins TRBV28 and TRBJ2-2; D might be TRBD1 or TRBD2, each matching 5 bases. Trimming took 4 bases from V and 4 from J, leaving 16 bases between them. The CDR3 is made up of 16 amino acids. Germline lookup yields CDR1 MDHEN and CDR2 SYDVKM.

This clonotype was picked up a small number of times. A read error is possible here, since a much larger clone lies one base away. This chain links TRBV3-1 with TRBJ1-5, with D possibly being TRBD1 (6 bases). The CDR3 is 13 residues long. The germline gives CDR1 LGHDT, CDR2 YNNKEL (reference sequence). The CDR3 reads CASSQGKRGPQRF. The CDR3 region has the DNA TGTGCCAGCAGCCAAGGAAAACGGGGGCCCCAGCGTTTT.